The next 17 T cell receptor beta chains were all read from a single sample in a study of CD8+ T cells in alopecia areata. Sequencing used cDNA as its template, made by extracting RNA and reverse transcribing it. Repertoires were generated with immunoSEQ multiplex PCR, while TCRdb's copy carries only in-frame clones and drops some. The sample has some 240,000 clones; 50% to 65% are singletons. The sequencing used CD4+ T cells sorted from blood, collected at week 0. These receptors were collected from a human donor with alopecia areata.

This chain links TRBV6-5 with TRBJ1-1; D remains ambiguous. This CDR3 is built from 11 residues. Germline-derived CDR1 and CDR2 are MNHEY and SVGAGI. The V and J ends lost 6 bases and 11 bases respectively, with 13 bases between them. The CDR3, as DNA: TGTGCCAGCAGCTCACCAGGTGGGGCTTTCTTT. As protein: CASSSPGGAFF.

The chain employs TRBV9 and TRBJ2-3, with TRBD2 identical over 7 bases. CDR3 size: 16 residues. Germline lookup yields CDR1 SGDLS and CDR2 YYNGEE. V lost 0 bases, J lost 0 bases, and 4 bases stayed unmatched. The CDR3 bases are TGTGCCAGCAGCGTAGGTCTAGCGGATAGCACAGATACGCAGTATTTT. This gives the protein CASSVGLADSTDTQYF.

This chain links TRBV2 with TRBJ2-2; 8 nucleotides match TRBD2. Germline values: CDR1 SNHLY, CDR2 FYNNEI. The CDR3 extends over 14 amino acids. Unmatched junction bases numbered 3, after V lost 8 bases and J lost 1 base. The CDR3 bases are TGTGCCAGCGCCCGGGAGGGGAACACCGGGGAGCTGTTTTTT. Protein product: CASAREGNTGELFF.

The chain has TRBV4-1 and TRBJ1-2; tentatively, D is TRBD1 (5 bases). CDR1 is MGHRA and CDR2 is YSYEKL in the germline V gene. The CDR3 is 14 residues long. Deletions cut 3 bases from V and 4 bases from J, with 12 bases between. CDR3 loop: CASSQAGGSYGYTF. The CDR3 nucleotides are TGCGCCAGCAGCCAGGCCGGGGGGAGCTATGGCTACACCTTC.

This sequence joins TRBV18 and TRBJ1-1, with D perhaps TRBD1 (6 bases). V was cut by 1 base and J by 8 bases, with 8 bases left in between. This CDR3 contains 12 residues. Germline CDR1 is KGHSH and CDR2 is LQKENI. CDR3 sequence (DNA): TGTGCCAGCTCACCACAAACAGGGGAAGCTTTCTTT. Amino acid sequence: CASSPQTGEAFF. Based on the CDR3 plus reference TRBV18 and TRBJ1-1, the full variable domain is NAGVMQNPRHLVRRRGQEARLRCSPMKGHSHVYWYRQLPEEGLKFMVYLQKENIIDESGMPKERFSAEFPKEGPSILRIQQVVRGDSAAYFCASSPQTGEAFFGQGTRLTVV.

This clone was observed a single time. This chain joins TRBV11-1 and TRBJ2-2; 8 bases match TRBD1. Germline V gives CDR1 SGHAT, CDR2 FQDESV (reference sequence). The CDR3 loop spans 18 amino acids. The V gene end was trimmed by 5 bases and the J gene end by 0 bases; junction bases not matched to a gene: 11. The DNA for the CDR3 is TGTGCCAGCAGCCGAGCCCCGGGGACAGGAGCGAACACCGGGGAGCTGTTTTTT. Protein product: CASSRAPGTGANTGELFF.

The chain is built from TRBV2 and TRBJ1-1, with a possible D match to TRBD1 (6 bases). Trimming took 7 bases from V and 0 from J, leaving 9 bases between them. Germline values: CDR1 SNHLY, CDR2 FYNNEI. The CDR3 loop spans 13 amino acids. Here the CDR3 DNA reads TGTGCCAGCACCGGACAGATGAACACTGAAGCTTTCTTT. Translated: CASTGQMNTEAFF.

This clone was counted a few times. The rearrangement joins TRBV7-9 to TRBJ1-1; D gene uncertain. Between the trimmed V and J ends, which lost 5 bases and 4 bases, there was a span of 14 bases. Germline V gives CDR1 SEHNR, CDR2 FQNEAQ (reference sequence). This CDR3 contains 14 residues. The CDR3 reads CASSPYRRSTEAFF. The DNA for the CDR3 is TGTGCCAGCAGCCCATATCGACGGAGCACTGAAGCTTTCTTT.

This chain connects TRBV5-5 to TRBJ2-7; weak D call: TRBD2 (6 bases). The CDR3 is 15 amino acids. Germline CDR1 is SGHKS and CDR2 is YYEKEE (reference sequence). The ends were cut back, 3 bases at V and 2 bases at J, with 15 bases in the middle. The CDR3 region has the DNA TGTGCCAGCAGCTCCTACCCACGGGGGACCTACGAGCAGTACTTC. Residues: CASSSYPRGTYEQYF.

The V gene is TRBV4-2, the J gene TRBJ2-3; D not resolved. The V end was cut by 2 bases, the J end by 0 bases, with 3 bases between. Looked up from germline, CDR1 is LGHNA and CDR2 is YNFKEQ. The CDR3 is made up of 13 amino acids. CDR3 DNA: TGTGCCAGCAGCCAACTTAGCACAGATACGCAGTATTTT. It encodes CASSQLSTDTQYF.

This rearrangement joins TRBV23-1 to TRBJ2-7, with D tentatively TRBD2 (6 bases). TRBV23-1 is an open reading frame, and its role is uncertain. The CDR3 runs 14 residues. With 2 bases removed from V and 3 bases from J, the gap between germline ends came to 11 bases. The CDR3 region is CASSQHRRGYEQYF. The CDR3 nucleotides read TGCGCCAGCAGTCAACACCGGAGGGGCTACGAGCAGTACTTC.

The chain couples TRBV7-3 to TRBJ2-6; TRBD2 might be the D (6 bases). The CDR3 extends over 16 amino acids. Between the trimmed V and J ends, which lost 5 bases and 4 bases, there was a span of 15 bases. CDR1 is SGHTA and CDR2 is FQGTGA in the germline V gene. CDR3 coding DNA: TGTGCCAGCAGCCCATCGTCCGGGGGAGGGGCCAACGTCCTGACTTTC. Amino acids: CASSPSSGGGANVLTF. Using reference TRBV7-3 and TRBJ2-6 for the parts outside the CDR3, the full variable domain is GAGVSQTPSNKVTEKGKYVELRCDPISGHTALYWYRQSLGQGPEFLIYFQGTGAADDSGLPNDRFFAVRPEGSVSTLKIQRTERGDSAVYLCASSPSSGGGANVLTFGAGSRLTVL.

This chain joins TRBV29-1 and TRBJ2-1, with 10 bases identical to TRBD2. Germline assignment: CDR1 SQVTM and CDR2 ANQGSEA. CDR3 size: 13 residues. Trimming removed 7 bases from V and 8 bases from J; junction bases left unmatched: 8. The CDR3 loop reads CSARGLAVHEQFF. For the CDR3, the DNA is TGCAGCGCACGCGGACTAGCGGTTCATGAGCAGTTCTTC.

The CDR3 DNA is TGTGCCACCAGCAGAGTTGACGGTGAGCAGTTCTTC. Protein sequence: CATSRVDGEQFF. This chain joins TRBV15 and TRBJ2-1; D unclear. CDR1 and CDR2 from the germline V gene are LNHNV and YYDKDF (reference sequence). This CDR3 has 12 residues. V dropped 1 base and J dropped 9 bases, with 7 bases sitting between them.

This clone was counted only a few times. The rearrangement joins TRBV29-1 to TRBJ2-5, with D perhaps TRBD2 (6 bases). Trimming shortened V by 7 bases and J by 6 bases, and 12 bases separated the two germline ends. Germline V gives CDR1 SQVTM, CDR2 ANQGSEA. This CDR3 contains 11 residues. CDR3 DNA: TGCAGCGCCTATGGGGGGAAGACCCAGTACTTC. This gives the protein CSAYGGKTQYF.

This clone was picked up a small number of times. The genes are TRBV5-1 and TRBJ2-1, with TRBD1 matching over 7 bases. The CDR3 covers 15 residues. CDR1 and CDR2 (germline): SGHRS, YFSETQ. V lost 0 bases to trimming and J lost 2 bases; unmatched junction nucleotides: 2. The CDR3 DNA reads TGCGCCAGCAGCTTGGAGGGACAGACCTACAATGAGCAGTTCTTC. Amino acid sequence: CASSLEGQTYNEQFF.

V usage is TRBV6-1 and J usage is TRBJ2-3; D gene ambiguous. The V gene lost 7 bases and the J gene lost 0 bases, with 11 bases spanning the gap. This CDR3 has 14 amino acids. The germline V gene has CDR1 MNHNS and CDR2 SASEGT. CDR3 protein: CASTVISSTDTQYF. The CDR3 DNA sequence: TGTGCCAGCACGGTAATTTCTAGCACAGATACGCAGTATTTT.